This is a list of T cell receptor beta chains from one sample in a study of identical twins. MiXCR, applied by TCRdb to the 5' RACE reads, yields one record per CDR3 protein. The table lists roughly 750,000 distinct CDR3 sequences, 21% of them singletons. These data are also associated with another study on T cells expressing NK-cell markers.

Material: PBMCs. The receptors derive from a woman younger than 35 in good health. Each CDR3 is given with its conserved first and last residue. Fields, in order: V gene, D gene, J gene, clone size, CDR3 protein, CDR3 DNA. D genes are given only for firm matches. Clone size is given for some rows only: seen once, a few or many times, or a class if the clone is expanded.

V gene: TRBV19; D gene: .; J gene: TRBJ1-2; clone size: .; CDR3 protein: CASRSRRGYTF; CDR3 DNA: TGTGCCAGTAGGAGTCGGCGTGGCTACACCTTC
V gene: TRBV6-6; D gene: .; J gene: TRBJ2-3; clone size: many; CDR3 protein: CASSSVTDTQYF; CDR3 DNA: TGTGCCAGCAGTTCCGTCACAGATACGCAGTATTTT
V gene: TRBV20-1; D gene: .; J gene: TRBJ2-3; clone size: .; CDR3 protein: CSARAQVPKTQYF; CDR3 DNA: TGCAGTGCTAGAGCCCAGGTTCCCAAGACGCAGTATTTT
V gene: TRBV5-6; D gene: TRBD1; J gene: TRBJ2-2; clone size: few; CDR3 protein: CASTPTGGDYTGELFF; CDR3 DNA: TGTGCCAGCACCCCGACAGGGGGCGATTACACCGGGGAGCTGTTTTTT
V gene: TRBV5-6; D gene: TRBD2; J gene: TRBJ2-1; clone size: .; CDR3 protein: CASSAGTSGGANEQFF; CDR3 DNA: TGTGCCAGCAGCGCCGGGACTAGCGGGGGGGCCAATGAGCAGTTCTTC
V gene: TRBV11-1; D gene: .; J gene: TRBJ2-1; clone size: few; CDR3 protein: CASRPSSSYNEQFF; CDR3 DNA: TGTGCCAGCAGACCATCTAGCTCCTACAATGAGCAGTTCTTC
V gene: TRBV28; D gene: TRBD2; J gene: TRBJ2-2; clone size: few; CDR3 protein: CASSSSGGRTGELFF; CDR3 DNA: TGTGCCAGCAGTTCCTCCGGGGGGAGGACCGGGGAGCTGTTTTTT
V gene: TRBV7-6; D gene: TRBD2; J gene: TRBJ2-1; clone size: few; CDR3 protein: CASSLWTRSEQFF; CDR3 DNA: TGTGCCAGCAGCCTATGGACTAGATCGGAGCAGTTCTTC
V gene: TRBV11-2; D gene: .; J gene: TRBJ2-1; clone size: .; CDR3 protein: CASSSLALQYNEQFF; CDR3 DNA: TGTGCCAGCAGCTCCCTAGCGCTGCAATACAATGAGCAGTTCTTC
V gene: TRBV5-5; D gene: TRBD1; J gene: TRBJ1-1; clone size: .; CDR3 protein: CASSRGGTGRTMNTEAFF; CDR3 DNA: TGTGCCAGCAGTAGGGGGGGGACAGGCCGGACGATGAACACTGAAGCTTTCTTT
V gene: TRBV20-1; D gene: TRBD2; J gene: TRBJ2-3; clone size: .; CDR3 protein: CSAAVAGDSTDTQYF; CDR3 DNA: TGCAGTGCAGCAGTAGCGGGGGATAGCACAGATACGCAGTATTTT
V gene: TRBV6-1; D gene: .; J gene: TRBJ1-5; clone size: many; CDR3 protein: CASSETGPRPQHF; CDR3 DNA: TGTGCCAGCAGTGAGACAGGTCCACGGCCCCAGCATTTT
V gene: TRBV20-1; D gene: .; J gene: TRBJ2-7; clone size: few; CDR3 protein: CSATRILSYEQYF; CDR3 DNA: TGCAGTGCTACTCGGATATTGAGCTACGAGCAGTACTTC
V gene: TRBV6-1; D gene: TRBD2; J gene: TRBJ2-7; clone size: .; CDR3 protein: CASSEALPGLATYEQYF; CDR3 DNA: TGTGCCAGCAGTGAAGCGCTTCCGGGACTAGCGACCTACGAGCAGTACTTC
V gene: TRBV20-1; D gene: .; J gene: TRBJ2-7; clone size: .; CDR3 protein: CSATTGRHIGGEQYF; CDR3 DNA: TGCAGTGCCACAACGGGACGCCACATCGGGGGCGAGCAGTACTTC
V gene: TRBV12-3/TRBV12-4; D gene: TRBD1; J gene: TRBJ1-1; clone size: many; CDR3 protein: CASRPTGAGFTEAFF; CDR3 DNA: TGTGCCAGCAGGCCTACAGGGGCGGGTTTCACTGAAGCTTTCTTT
V gene: TRBV5-1; D gene: .; J gene: TRBJ2-7; clone size: few; CDR3 protein: CASSLAPGSLTYEQYF; CDR3 DNA: TGCGCCAGCAGCTTGGCCCCGGGGAGCCTGACCTACGAGCAGTACTTC
V gene: TRBV15; D gene: .; J gene: TRBJ1-2; clone size: .; CDR3 protein: CATSREGHSGYTF; CDR3 DNA: TGTGCCACCAGCAGAGAAGGCCACAGTGGCTACACCTTC
V gene: TRBV15; D gene: .; J gene: TRBJ2-7; clone size: few; CDR3 protein: CATSSRQSGTEQYF; CDR3 DNA: TGTGCCACCAGCAGTCGGCAATCAGGGACTGAGCAGTACTTC
V gene: TRBV7-2; D gene: TRBD2; J gene: TRBJ2-1; clone size: .; CDR3 protein: CASCTSGSNEQFF; CDR3 DNA: TGTGCCAGCTGCACTAGCGGGAGCAATGAGCAGTTCTTC
V gene: TRBV10-3; D gene: TRBD1; J gene: TRBJ1-4; clone size: .; CDR3 protein: CAAKGAEEKLFF; CDR3 DNA: TGTGCCGCAAAGGGGGCTGAGGAAAAACTGTTTTTT
V gene: TRBV10-3; D gene: .; J gene: TRBJ2-5; clone size: .; CDR3 protein: CAISERRETGTQYF; CDR3 DNA: TGTGCCATCAGCGAACGTCGGGAAACGGGGACCCAGTACTTC
V gene: TRBV20-1; D gene: TRBD2; J gene: TRBJ2-2; clone size: once; CDR3 protein: CSATSSRTSGRAGELFF; CDR3 DNA: TGCAGTGCTACATCATCCAGGACTAGCGGGAGGGCCGGGGAGCTGTTTTTT
V gene: TRBV5-1; D gene: .; J gene: TRBJ1-2; clone size: many; CDR3 protein: CASSLARRGGFYGYTF; CDR3 DNA: TGCGCCAGCAGCTTGGCCAGGAGGGGAGGTTTCTATGGCTACACCTTC
V gene: TRBV20-1; D gene: TRBD2; J gene: TRBJ2-7; clone size: few; CDR3 protein: CSAGLAGVDEQYF; CDR3 DNA: TGCAGTGCGGGTCTAGCGGGGGTCGACGAGCAGTACTTC
V gene: TRBV20-1; D gene: TRBD1; J gene: TRBJ2-7; clone size: few; CDR3 protein: CSALPGQGASFYEQYF; CDR3 DNA: TGCAGTGCTCTACCGGGACAGGGCGCCTCTTTCTACGAGCAGTACTTC